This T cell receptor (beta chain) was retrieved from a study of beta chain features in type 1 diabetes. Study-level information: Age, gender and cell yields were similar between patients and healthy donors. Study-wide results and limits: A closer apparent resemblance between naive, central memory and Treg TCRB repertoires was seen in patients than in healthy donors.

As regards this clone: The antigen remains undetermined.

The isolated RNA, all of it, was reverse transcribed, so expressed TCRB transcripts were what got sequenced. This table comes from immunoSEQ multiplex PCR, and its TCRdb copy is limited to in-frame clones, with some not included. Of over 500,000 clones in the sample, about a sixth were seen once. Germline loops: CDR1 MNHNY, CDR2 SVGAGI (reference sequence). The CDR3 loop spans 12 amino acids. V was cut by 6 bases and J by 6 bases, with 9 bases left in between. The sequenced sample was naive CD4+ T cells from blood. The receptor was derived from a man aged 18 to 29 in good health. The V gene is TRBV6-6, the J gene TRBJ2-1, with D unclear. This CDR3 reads CASSKETNEQFF. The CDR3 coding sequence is TGTGCCAGCAGCAAAGAGACCAATGAGCAGTTCTTC.